This is a list of T cell receptor beta chains from one sample in a study of tumor-infiltrating lymphocytes in primary liver carcinoma. TCRdb re-analysed the multiplex PCR reads in MiXCR, keeping a single row per CDR3 protein. The sample contains about 21,000 distinct CDR3 sequences, about 75% of which appear only once. The sample was liver tumor tissue from sampling region 1. These TCRs come from a woman in her twenties or thirties with primary liver carcinoma and hepatitis B virus infection. Each CDR3 is given with its conserved first and last residue. D genes are given only for firm matches. Size values are once, few and many counts, or a class for expanded clones, and some rows have none.

clone_size: NA
j_call: TRBJ1-1
v_call: TRBV11-2
d_call: NA
cdr3_length: 20
cdr3_aa: CASSVRDGGRKRWSNTETIF
cdr3_nt: TGTGCCAGTAGCGTTCGGGACGGGGGGCGCAAGAGGTGGAGTAACACTGAAACTATCTTT

clone_size: NA
j_call: TRBJ2-1
v_call: TRBV7-9
d_call: NA
cdr3_length: 13
cdr3_aa: CASSRSEHDEQFF
cdr3_nt: TGTGCAAGCAGCCGAAGCGAGCACGATGAGCAGTTCTTC

clone_size: NA
j_call: TRBJ2-4
v_call: TRBV11-2
d_call: NA
cdr3_length: 15
cdr3_aa: CASSLTGLAKNIQYF
cdr3_nt: TGTGCCAGCAGCCTAACGGGACTAGCCAAAAACATTCAGTACTTC

clone_size: NA
j_call: TRBJ2-7
v_call: TRBV11-2
d_call: NA
cdr3_length: 17
cdr3_aa: CASSITGEGFWIYDQYF
cdr3_nt: TGTGCCAGCAGTATCACAGGAGAGGGCTTTTGGATCTACGATCAGTACTTC

clone_size: NA
j_call: TRBJ1-1
v_call: TRBV11-3
d_call: TRBD1
cdr3_length: 14
cdr3_aa: CASSLESGGTEAFF
cdr3_nt: TGTGCCAGCAGCTTAGAATCAGGGGGGACTGAAGCTTTCTTT

clone_size: NA
j_call: TRBJ2-7
v_call: TRBV4-2
d_call: NA
cdr3_length: 18
cdr3_aa: CASSKEHLGHGGPREQYF
cdr3_nt: TGTGCCAGCAGCAAGGAACACCTAGGACATGGGGGACCGCGCGAGCAGTATTTC

clone_size: NA
j_call: TRBJ1-2
v_call: TRBV11-2
d_call: NA
cdr3_length: 13
cdr3_aa: CAGTQVAGGGYTF
cdr3_nt: TGTGCCGGCACTCAGGTGGCGGGTGGAGGCTACACCTTC

clone_size: NA
j_call: TRBJ2-1
v_call: TRBV29-1
d_call: TRBD2
cdr3_length: 12
cdr3_aa: CSVVRWEGRSFF
cdr3_nt: TGCAGCGTCGTGCGGTGGGAGGGCCGATCGTTCTTC

clone_size: once
j_call: TRBJ1-2
v_call: TRBV11-2
d_call: NA
cdr3_length: 15
cdr3_aa: CASSPLGLPGYGYTF
cdr3_nt: TGTGCCAGCAGCCCCCTGGGACTCCCGGGCTATGGCTACACCTTC

clone_size: NA
j_call: TRBJ1-1
v_call: TRBV11-3
d_call: TRBD1
cdr3_length: 14
cdr3_aa: CASSLETGGTEALF
cdr3_nt: TGTGCGAGCAGCTTAGAAACAGGGGGAACTGAAGCTCTCTTT

clone_size: few
j_call: TRBJ1-1
v_call: TRBV10-3
d_call: NA
cdr3_length: 16
cdr3_aa: CAISESMGGAYTEAFF
cdr3_nt: TGTGCCATCAGTGAGTCGATGGGGGGCGCGTACACTGAAGCTTTCTTT

clone_size: many
j_call: TRBJ2-5
v_call: TRBV11-2
d_call: NA
cdr3_length: 13
cdr3_aa: CASSLESKGTQYF
cdr3_nt: TGTGCCAGCAGCTTAGAATCCAAGGGGACCCAGTACTTC

clone_size: NA
j_call: TRBJ1-2
v_call: TRBV4-2
d_call: TRBD1
cdr3_length: 15
cdr3_aa: CASSRGRQGGHGYTF
cdr3_nt: TGTGCCAGCAGCCGTGGCAGACAGGGGGGTCATGGCTACACCTTC

clone_size: NA
j_call: TRBJ2-1
v_call: TRBV11-1
d_call: NA
cdr3_length: 15
cdr3_aa: CASIRRQASYNEQFF
cdr3_nt: TGTGCCAGCATTCGGAGGCAGGCCTCCTACAATGAGCAGTTCTTC

clone_size: NA
j_call: TRBJ2-1
v_call: TRBV4-3
d_call: NA
cdr3_length: 14
cdr3_aa: CVGNHTELVNEQFF
cdr3_nt: TGCGTCGGCAACCACACAGAGTTGGTCAATGAGCAGTTCTTC

clone_size: NA
j_call: TRBJ1-1
v_call: TRBV11-2
d_call: NA
cdr3_length: 11
cdr3_aa: CTGSPGTEAFF
cdr3_nt: TGTACCGGCAGCCCAGGGACAGAAGCTTTCTTT

clone_size: NA
j_call: TRBJ1-2
v_call: TRBV6-5
d_call: NA
cdr3_length: 16
cdr3_aa: CASSYRELGLGYCYTF
cdr3_nt: TGTGCCAGCAGTTACCGAGAACTTGGTCTGGGCTATTGTTACACCTTC

clone_size: once
j_call: TRBJ2-2
v_call: TRBV5-5
d_call: TRBD1
cdr3_length: 15
cdr3_aa: CTSSYGTGGTGELFF
cdr3_nt: TGTACCAGCAGTTATGGGACAGGGGGGACAGGGGAGCTGTTTTTT

clone_size: many
j_call: TRBJ2-5
v_call: TRBV12-5
d_call: NA
cdr3_length: 13
cdr3_aa: CASGFDAGETQYF
cdr3_nt: TGTGCTAGTGGTTTCGACGCGGGGGAGACCCAGTACTTC

clone_size: NA
j_call: TRBJ2-6
v_call: TRBV4-2
d_call: NA
cdr3_length: 15
cdr3_aa: CASSHEDSGANVLTF
cdr3_nt: TGTGCCAGCAGCCATGAGGATTCTGGGGCCAACGTCCTGACTTTC

clone_size: NA
j_call: TRBJ2-7
v_call: TRBV11-1
d_call: NA
cdr3_length: 13
cdr3_aa: CASSLENLREEYF
cdr3_nt: TGTGCCAGCAGCTTAGAAAACCTCCGCGAGGAGTACTTC

clone_size: NA
j_call: TRBJ2-7
v_call: TRBV5-6
d_call: NA
cdr3_length: 13
cdr3_aa: CTSSLRIGLSQNF
cdr3_nt: TGTACCAGCAGCTTACGGATAGGGCTATCGCAGAACTTC

clone_size: NA
j_call: TRBJ2-5
v_call: TRBV7-9
d_call: NA
cdr3_length: 13
cdr3_aa: CASNLLYRETQYF
cdr3_nt: TGTGCCAGCAACCTCCTCTATCGGGAGACCCAGTACTTC

clone_size: NA
j_call: TRBJ2-3
v_call: TRBV11-3
d_call: NA
cdr3_length: 19
cdr3_aa: CASSLGFGAGAGGTGTLYF
cdr3_nt: NA

clone_size: NA
j_call: TRBJ2-3
v_call: TRBV11-2
d_call: NA
cdr3_length: 15
cdr3_aa: CAGSLGAGSTDTQYF
cdr3_nt: TGTGCCGGCAGCTTAGGGGCGGGGAGCACAGATACGCAGTATTTT

clone_size: NA
j_call: TRBJ2-1
v_call: TRBV28
d_call: TRBD2
cdr3_length: 16
cdr3_aa: CDSSPGTSGITHEQFF
cdr3_nt: TGTGACAGCAGCCCCGGGACTAGCGGGATCACACATGAGCAGTTCTTC

clone_size: many
j_call: TRBJ2-1
v_call: TRBV28
d_call: NA
cdr3_length: 11
cdr3_aa: CASSFFGEQFF
cdr3_nt: TGTGCCAGCAGTTTTTTTGGTGAGCAGTTCTTC

clone_size: NA
j_call: TRBJ2-3
v_call: TRBV6-5
d_call: NA
cdr3_length: 14
cdr3_aa: CASTEAGAQDTQYF
cdr3_nt: TGCGCCAGCACTGAAGCCGGAGCTCAAGATACGCAGTATTTT

clone_size: NA
j_call: TRBJ2-7
v_call: TRBV4-2
d_call: TRBD1
cdr3_length: 18
cdr3_aa: CASSQEHLGQGGLREQCF
cdr3_nt: TGTGCCAGTAGCCAGGAACACCTAGGACAGGGGGGACTGCGCGAGCAGTGCTTC

clone_size: few
j_call: TRBJ2-2
v_call: TRBV5-6
d_call: NA
cdr3_length: 15
cdr3_aa: CAGSLAPIVTGELFF
cdr3_nt: TGTGCGGGCAGCTTGGCACCCATAGTCACCGGGGAGCTGTTTTTT

clone_size: NA
j_call: TRBJ2-3
v_call: TRBV11-2
d_call: TRBD2
cdr3_length: 16
cdr3_aa: CVSSAGIAGIVDTHYF
cdr3_nt: TGTGTCAGCAGCGCGGGAATAGCGGGTATTGTTGATACGCACTATTTT

clone_size: NA
j_call: TRBJ2-3
v_call: TRBV11-2
d_call: NA
cdr3_length: 16
cdr3_aa: CASSAQQAGIVDTQYF
cdr3_nt: TGTGCCAGCAGCGCGCAACAAGCGGGTATTGTTGATACGCAGTATTTT

clone_size: NA
j_call: TRBJ2-1
v_call: TRBV11-2
d_call: NA
cdr3_length: 17
cdr3_aa: CASSFTPPRSSYNEQFF
cdr3_nt: TGTGCCAGCAGCTTTACCCCACCGAGGAGCTCCTACAATGAGCAGTTCTTC

clone_size: NA
j_call: TRBJ2-1
v_call: TRBV6-5
d_call: TRBD2
cdr3_length: 15
cdr3_aa: CASCVWTSPYNEQFF
cdr3_nt: TGTGCCAGCTGTGTCTGGACTAGCCCCTACAATGAGCAATTCTTC

clone_size: NA
j_call: TRBJ1-2
v_call: TRBV11-2
d_call: NA
cdr3_length: 13
cdr3_aa: CVSTQGGDGGYTF
cdr3_nt: TGTGTCAGCACTCAGGGAGGGGATGGAGGCTACACCTTC

clone_size: NA
j_call: TRBJ1-1
v_call: TRBV29-1
d_call: NA
cdr3_length: 12
cdr3_aa: CSAETVGTEAFF
cdr3_nt: TGCAGCGCCGAGACAGTGGGCACTGAAGCTTTCTTT

clone_size: many
j_call: TRBJ2-2
v_call: TRBV7-9
d_call: NA
cdr3_length: 12
cdr3_aa: CAISLVNGELFF
cdr3_nt: TGTGCCATCAGCTTAGTTAACGGGGAGCTGTTTTTT

clone_size: many
j_call: TRBJ2-1
v_call: TRBV7-8
d_call: TRBD2
cdr3_length: 15
cdr3_aa: CASSPGLADYNEQFF
cdr3_nt: TGTGCCAGCAGCCCAGGACTAGCGGATTACAATGAGCAGTTCTTC

clone_size: NA
j_call: TRBJ1-2
v_call: TRBV29-1
d_call: NA
cdr3_length: 12
cdr3_aa: CSVGAGGYGYTF
cdr3_nt: TGCAGCGTCGGGGCGGGGGGCTATGGCTACACCTTC

clone_size: NA
j_call: TRBJ2-5
v_call: TRBV6-1
d_call: NA
cdr3_length: 13
cdr3_aa: CANTDKLYTSQYF
cdr3_nt: TGTGCCAACACTGACAAACTATACACCTCCCAATACTTC

clone_size: NA
j_call: TRBJ2-4
v_call: TRBV6-6
d_call: NA
cdr3_length: 12
cdr3_aa: CANSPFKNIQYF
cdr3_nt: TGTGCCAACAGCCCCTTCAAAAATATTCAGTACTTC

clone_size: NA
j_call: TRBJ2-1
v_call: TRBV11-2
d_call: TRBD2
cdr3_length: 16
cdr3_aa: CASSFGSGRVANELFF
cdr3_nt: TGTGCCAGCTCATTTGGAAGCGGGAGAGTGGCTAATGAGCTGTTCTTC

clone_size: NA
j_call: TRBJ2-2
v_call: TRBV4-3
d_call: TRBD2
cdr3_length: 19
cdr3_aa: CVSSVLAGGPCSNTGELFF
cdr3_nt: TGCGTCAGCAGCGTACTAGCGGGAGGGCCCTGTTCGAACACCGGGGAGTTGTTTTTT

clone_size: NA
j_call: TRBJ1-1
v_call: TRBV11-3
d_call: TRBD1
cdr3_length: 14
cdr3_aa: CASSLGIGGTEGFF
cdr3_nt: TGTGCCAGCAGCTTAGGAATAGGGGGCACTGAAGGTTTCTTT

clone_size: NA
j_call: TRBJ2-7
v_call: TRBV28
d_call: TRBD2
cdr3_length: 16
cdr3_aa: CASSSPRLAGINEQYF
cdr3_nt: TGTGCCAGCAGTTCGCCTAGGCTAGCGGGAATAAACGAGCAGTACTTC

clone_size: NA
j_call: TRBJ2-7
v_call: TRBV4-3
d_call: TRBD2
cdr3_length: 18
cdr3_aa: CVSSQAVTGGHIRYEQYF
cdr3_nt: TGCGTCAGCAGTCAAGCTGTGACGGGGGGTCACATTAGATACGAGCAGTACTTC

clone_size: few
j_call: TRBJ2-7
v_call: TRBV5-6
d_call: NA
cdr3_length: 13
cdr3_aa: CVSSLRTGLSQYF
cdr3_nt: TGTGTCAGTAGCTTACGGACAGGACTATCGCAGTACTTC

clone_size: NA
j_call: TRBJ1-6
v_call: TRBV11-2
d_call: TRBD1
cdr3_length: 14
cdr3_aa: CANWKGTGDSHLHF
cdr3_nt: TGTGCCAACTGGAAAGGGACAGGGGATTCACACCTCCACTTT

clone_size: NA
j_call: TRBJ1-1
v_call: TRBV6-6
d_call: NA
cdr3_length: 15
cdr3_aa: CASSYSAGMRTETFF
cdr3_nt: TGCGCCAGCAGTTACTCCGCAGGTATGAGGACTGAAACTTTCTTT

clone_size: NA
j_call: TRBJ1-1
v_call: TRBV11-3
d_call: NA
cdr3_length: 16
cdr3_aa: CASSFPDGFMNTEAFF
cdr3_nt: TGTGCAAGCAGCTTCCCGGACGGGTTTATGAACACTGAAGCTTTCTTT